The 6 T cell receptor beta chains below were found in one sample sequenced in a study of blood T cell repertoires in COVID-19. Profiled with immunoSEQ multiplex PCR; TCRdb holds only in-frame clones, not every one. The sample has 55,000 to 70,000 clones; 60% to 85% are singletons. The sequencing sample was made of peripheral blood. Receptor source: a human donor in a cohort sampled during active COVID-19.

This chain joins TRBV5-4 and TRBJ2-7; a possible D gene is TRBD1 (6 bases). V gave up 0 bases and J gave up 0 bases, with 13 bases separating them. This CDR3 is built from 16 residues. Germline V CDR1 and CDR2: SGHNT, YYREEE (reference sequence). The CDR3 spells CASSLDGQPSSYEQYF. In nucleotides, the CDR3 is TGTGCCAGCAGCTTGGATGGACAGCCGAGCTCCTACGAGCAGTACTTC.

A few counts support this clone. The rearrangement links TRBV3-1 (or the pseudogene TRBV3-2) to TRBJ2-7, with 7 bases lining up with TRBD2. Trimming at V came to 5 bases and at J to 5 bases, leaving 12 bases not matched to a gene. The CDR3 extends over 15 amino acids. Germline V CDR1 and CDR2: LGHDT, YNNKEL (reference sequence). The CDR3 nucleotides read TGTGCCAGCAGCTCTGGGTCAGCGGGGCGCGACGAGCAGTACTTC. Translated, it gives CASSSGSAGRDEQYF.

V and J are TRBV6-1 and TRBJ1-2, with a tentative D call TRBD1 (6 bases). Per germline, CDR1 MNHNS and CDR2 SASEGT. CDR3 length: 14 residues. V was trimmed by 3 bases and J by 4 bases, leaving 12 bases between them. CDR3 sequence reads: CASSDRGFFYGYTF. The CDR3 region has the DNA TGTGCCAGCAGTGACAGGGGCTTCTTCTATGGCTACACCTTC.

V gene TRBV5-1 combines with J gene TRBJ2-7, with 10 positions matching TRBD2. CDR1 and CDR2 from the germline V gene are SGHRS and YFSETQ. V shed 6 bases and J 2 bases; nucleotides not matched to a gene: 11. The length of the CDR3 is 16 residues. The CDR3 region is CASKPSGRVGPYEQYF. CDR3 bases: TGCGCCAGCAAACCTAGCGGGAGAGTTGGCCCCTACGAGCAGTACTTC.

The chain uses TRBV6-2 or TRBV6-3 and TRBJ2-5; D uncertain. Trimming shortened V by 4 bases and J by 5 bases, and 11 bases separated the two germline ends. The CDR3 runs 13 residues. CDR1 and CDR2 from the germline V gene are MNHEY and SVGEGT. The CDR3: CASSSVVGETQYF. The CDR3 nucleotides read TGTGCCAGCAGTTCCGTTGTCGGGGAGACCCAGTACTTC.

V is TRBV7-9 and J is TRBJ2-1; 12 bases are a match to TRBD2. Germline V gene lookup returns CDR1 SEHNR and CDR2 FQNEAQ (reference sequence). Trimming at V came to 2 bases and at J to 4 bases, leaving 9 bases not matched to a gene. This CDR3 region has 18 residues. The CDR3 DNA follows: TGTGCCAGCAGCTTAATTTCTAGCGGGAGGGCCGGGTACAATGAGCAGTTCTTC. Its translation is CASSLISSGRAGYNEQFF.